This is a list of T cell receptor beta chains from one sample in a study of blood T cell repertoires in COVID-19. Assay used: immunoSEQ multiplex PCR; TCRdb lists only in-frame clones, some missing. The sample includes around 190,000 clones, about 80% of them seen just once. Specimen: peripheral blood. The receptors come from a human donor in a cohort sampled during active COVID-19. Both conserved end residues are trimmed from each CDR3.

TRBJ1-1	TRBV6-2/TRBV6-3	ASSLLAAVEAF
TRBJ1-2	TRBV6-1	ASSEYPQGANYGYT
TRBJ1-6	TRBV2	ASRGDRGRAIDSPLH
TRBJ2-2	TRBV7-9	ASSPRNGLAGTGELF
TRBJ2-7	TRBV25-1	ASRAGGGNYEQY
TRBJ2-3	TRBV11-2	ASSFASGGADTQY
TRBJ2-5	TRBV30	AWSPSDRLDQETQY
TRBJ1-2	TRBV6-5	ASKSIGQVYGYT
TRBJ1-2	TRBV5-6	ASSPPGQGFIYGYT
TRBJ1-1	TRBV4-2	ASSQGAENTEAF
TRBJ1-4	TRBV15	ATSRGQINEKLF
TRBJ2-7	TRBV20-1	SASRSTGAVYEQY
TRBJ1-1	TRBV6-6	ASSSTGAFTEAF
TRBJ2-1	TRBV12-3/TRBV12-4	ASSYREAGQQF
TRBJ1-6	TRBV19	ASSGAQGVRSPLH
TRBJ1-1	TRBV7-2	ASSSRAGGNTEAF
TRBJ1-6	TRBV7-3	ASSSGGFNSPLH
TRBJ1-1	TRBV12-3/TRBV12-4	ASSSDRGTEAF
TRBJ2-5	TRBV5-4	ASSPTQARGAGETQY
TRBJ2-3	TRBV19	ASSPSSSRTSTDTQY